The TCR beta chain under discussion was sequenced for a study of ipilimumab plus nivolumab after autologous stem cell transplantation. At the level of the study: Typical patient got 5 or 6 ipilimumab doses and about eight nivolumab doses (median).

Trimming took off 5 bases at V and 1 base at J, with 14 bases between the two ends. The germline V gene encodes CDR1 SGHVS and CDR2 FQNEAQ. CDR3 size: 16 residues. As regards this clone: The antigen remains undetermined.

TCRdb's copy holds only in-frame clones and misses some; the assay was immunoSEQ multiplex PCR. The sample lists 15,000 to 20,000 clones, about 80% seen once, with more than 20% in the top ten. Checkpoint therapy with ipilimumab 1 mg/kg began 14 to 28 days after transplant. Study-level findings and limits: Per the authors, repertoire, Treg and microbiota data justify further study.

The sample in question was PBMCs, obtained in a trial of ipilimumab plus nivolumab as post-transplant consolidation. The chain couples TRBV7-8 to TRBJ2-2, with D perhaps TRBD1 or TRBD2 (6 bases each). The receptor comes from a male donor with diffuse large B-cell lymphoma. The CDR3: CASSPVGGRNTGELFF. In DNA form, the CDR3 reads TGTGCCAGCAGCCCGGTGGGGGGCCGGAACACCGGGGAGCTGTTTTTT.